The 23 T cell receptor beta chains in this list originate from one sample, sequenced in a study of Graves' ophthalmopathy and Graves' hyperthyroidism. RNA transcripts yielded amplified TCR beta CDR3 regions. First-round RT-PCR with HTBI primers preceded a second-round multiplex PCR. One entry per CDR3 protein, called by TCRdb with MiXCR from the multiplex PCR reads. Of around 590,000 distinct CDR3 sequences in the sample, less than 40% were seen once. Sequencing was carried out using peripheral blood or thyroid tissue (not recorded which). Receptors originate from an adult man with Graves' hyperthyroidism.

This chain connects TRBV19 to TRBJ2-2; D remains ambiguous. Trimming removed 8 bases from V and 6 bases from J, with 7 bases in between. The CDR3 runs to 11 residues. The germline CDR1 and CDR2 sequences are LNHDA and SQIVND (reference sequence). The CDR3, as DNA: TGTGCCAGTCGATTCGCCGGGGAGCTGTTTTTT. It encodes CASRFAGELFF.

This clonotype has only a few counts. The chain couples TRBV7-8 to TRBJ2-5; TRBD1 matches at 7 bases. The last part of the DNA fits TRBJ2-1 better; the J call may be wrong. The CDR3 extends over 13 amino acids. The germline V gene encodes CDR1 SGHVS and CDR2 FQNEAQ. The CDR3 reads CASSSGQADEQFF. DNA of the CDR3: TGTGCCAGCAGCTCCGGACAGGCTGATGAGCAGTTCTTC.

For this clonotype: A much more abundant neighbour one base away suggests this may be a read error. This sequence joins TRBV12-3 or TRBV12-4 and TRBJ2-2, with D perhaps TRBD2 (5 bases). V gave up 8 bases and J gave up 6 bases, with 13 bases separating them. The CDR3 consists of 13 residues. The CDR3 here is CASGEGWAGELFF. For the CDR3, the DNA is TGTGCCAGCGGCGAGGGATGGGCCGGGGAGCTGTTTTTT.

The chain uses TRBV10-2 and TRBJ1-5, with a possible D match to TRBD1 (5 bases). This CDR3 has 12 residues. With 10 bases removed from V and 5 bases from J, the gap between germline ends came to 12 bases. The germline CDR1 and CDR2 sequences are WSHSY and SAAADI. CDR3 in DNA: TGCGCCACCTCCGGGACGGATCAGCCCCAGCATTTT. It specifies CATSGTDQPQHF.

With regard to this clonotype: Since a much larger clone is just one base distant, this may be a read error. This chain uses TRBV6-5 with TRBJ2-2; maybe TRBD1 (5 bases). The CDR3 consists of 15 residues. V shed 7 bases and J shed 4 bases, with 16 bases lying between them. Germline V gene sequence: CDR1 MNHEY, CDR2 SVGAGI. Here the CDR3 DNA reads TGTGCCAGCACGGCCCTCGGACAAGTCACCGGGGAGCTGTTTTTT. Translating it yields CASTALGQVTGELFF.

This clonotype was seen a few times. CDR3 in amino acids: CASSFPGSSYNSPLHF. Written as DNA, the CDR3 is TGTGCCAGCAGTTTCCCCGGTAGCTCCTATAATTCACCCCTCCACTTT. The genes are TRBV7-9 and TRBJ1-6; D not certain. V lost 6 bases to trimming and J lost 0 bases, with 12 bases between them. From germline, CDR1 is SEHNR and CDR2 FQNEAQ (reference sequence). The length of the CDR3 is 16 residues.

This clonotype has a count of ten or more. This CDR3 is CASSLSAGGYGELFF. In DNA form, the CDR3 reads TGTGCCAGCAGCTTGTCGGCAGGCGGGTACGGGGAGCTGTTTTTT. The rearrangement joins TRBV5-4 to TRBJ2-2; the D gene is possibly TRBD2 (5 bases). The V gene lost 1 base and the J gene lost 7 bases, with 14 bases spanning the gap. The CDR3 spans 15 residues. CDR1 is SGHNT and CDR2 is YYREEE in the germline V gene (reference sequence).

The V call is TRBV29-1, the J call TRBJ1-3, with D unclear. Germline-derived CDR1 and CDR2 are SQVTM and ANQGSEA. Trimming stripped 2 bases from V and 14 bases from J, with 40 bases between. The CDR3 loop spans 20 amino acids. CDR3 nucleotide sequence: TGCAGCGTTGAAACGATTCTGGAAACACCAAAGGGCGATTCCGCGAAGGGATTATATTTT. Translation gives CSVETILETPKGDSAKGLYF.

The chain couples TRBV7-2 to TRBJ2-7; 8 bases match TRBD1. This CDR3 contains 13 residues. With 6 bases clipped from V and 6 bases from J, the junction kept 7 bases outside the gene matches. Germline V gene lookup returns CDR1 SGHTA and CDR2 FQGNSA. The CDR3 coding sequence is TGTGCCAGCAGTCTCCAGGGGGCATCCGAGCAGTACTTC. Protein product: CASSLQGASEQYF.

CDR3 in amino acids: CASSLIGSSRGANVLTF. The CDR3 DNA sequence: TGCGCCAGCAGCTTAATTGGGTCCTCCCGGGGGGCCAACGTCCTGACTTTC. This chain connects TRBV5-1 to TRBJ2-6; D uncertain. The CDR3 is 17 amino acids. Per germline, CDR1 SGHRS and CDR2 YFSETQ. The germline V and J ends were trimmed by 2 bases and 4 bases, with 16 bases remaining between them.

This clonotype was seen at least ten times. The rearrangement joins TRBV12-3 or TRBV12-4 to TRBJ2-2; 7 bases line up with TRBD1. The CDR3 spans 17 residues. V lost 0 bases, J lost 4 bases, and 8 bases stayed unmatched. CDR3 residues: CASSLASGGRFTGELFF. CDR3 in DNA: TGTGCCAGCAGTTTAGCGTCAGGGGGTCGGTTCACCGGGGAGCTGTTTTTT.

The rearrangement uses TRBV7-6 and TRBJ1-2; D might be TRBD1 (6 bases). Trimming took 1 base from V and 7 from J, leaving 16 bases between them. The CDR3 covers 15 residues. Germline-derived CDR1 and CDR2 are SGHVS and FNYEAQ. CDR3 coding DNA: TGTGCCAGCAGCTTAGTCCCCCGGGACAACAGTGGCTACACCTTC. Encoded protein: CASSLVPRDNSGYTF.

The chain joins TRBV7-9 to TRBJ2-3; the match to TRBD1 covers 11 bases. V lost 5 bases, J lost 2 bases, and 9 bases stayed unmatched. This CDR3 is 17 amino acids long. The germline V gene has CDR1 SEHNR and CDR2 FQNEAQ (reference sequence). The CDR3 loop is CASSPGQGATITDTQYF. CDR3 sequence (DNA): TGTGCCAGCAGCCCTGGACAGGGGGCTACAATCACAGATACGCAGTATTTT.

This clonotype was picked up a small number of times. The chain employs TRBV6-6 and TRBJ1-4; no clear D. V was trimmed by 6 bases and J by 7 bases, leaving 18 bases between them. This CDR3 has 15 amino acids. Germline lookup yields CDR1 MNHNY and CDR2 SVGAGI (reference sequence). In nucleotides, the CDR3 is TGTGCCAGCAGATTCCACAGCAGCAACGGTGAAAAACTGTTTTTT. Translated, it gives CASRFHSSNGEKLFF.

This clonotype has at least ten counts. The V call is TRBV2, the J call TRBJ2-5; 11 bases map to TRBD1. Per germline, CDR1 SNHLY and CDR2 FYNNEI. CDR3 length equals 15 residues. V gave up 7 bases and J gave up 2 bases; unmatched junction bases: 6. The CDR3 sequence: CASTLDRGHQETQYF. As DNA, the CDR3 is TGTGCCAGCACCTTGGACAGGGGGCATCAAGAGACCCAGTACTTC.

This chain joins TRBV20-1 and TRBJ2-4; 8 nucleotides align to TRBD2. V lost 4 bases to trimming and J lost 1 base; unmatched junction nucleotides: 6. Per the germline V gene, CDR1 is DFQATT and CDR2 is SNEGSKA (reference sequence). The CDR3 loop spans 15 amino acids. The CDR3 loop reads CSAIVAGTAKNIQYF. Written as DNA, the CDR3 is TGCAGTGCTATAGTAGCGGGGACGGCCAAAAACATTCAGTACTTC.

This clonotype was seen repeatedly, ten times or more. The rearrangement joins TRBV28 to TRBJ1-6; 9 bases are shared with TRBD1. Germline trimming cut 5 bases from V and 8 bases from J; bases unmatched to any gene: 7. CDR1 MDHEN and CDR2 SYDVKM come from the germline V gene. The CDR3 covers 15 residues. CDR3 coding DNA: TGTGCCAGCAGTACCGGACAGGGGAGCCATTCACCCCTCCACTTT. Amino acids: CASSTGQGSHSPLHF.

This clonotype appeared a few times. The chain joins TRBV20-1 to TRBJ2-3; TRBD1 is a possible D gene (5 bases). The V end was cut by 3 bases, the J end by 3 bases, with 10 bases between. The CDR3 runs to 13 residues. From germline, CDR1 is DFQATT and CDR2 SNEGSKA (reference sequence). CDR3 sequence reads: CSASGRVTDTQYF. CDR3 DNA: TGCAGTGCTAGTGGCAGGGTTACAGATACGCAGTATTTT.

This clonotype appeared many times. The chain combines TRBV15 with TRBJ1-1, with TRBD1 matching over 7 bases. The V segment lost 0 bases and the J segment 6 bases; nucleotides outside the gene matches: 7. This CDR3 spans 15 amino acids. The germline gives CDR1 LNHNV, CDR2 YYDKDF (reference sequence). The CDR3 reads CATSRDVGGRSEAFF. The CDR3 DNA follows: TGTGCCACCAGCAGAGATGTAGGGGGCAGGTCTGAAGCTTTCTTT. Using reference TRBV15 and TRBJ1-1 for the parts outside the CDR3, the full variable domain is DAMVIQNPRYQVTQFGKPVTLSCSQTLNHNVMYWYQQKSSQAPKLLFHYYDKDFNNEADTPDNFQSRRPNTSFCFLDIRSPGLGDTAMYLCATSRDVGGRSEAFFGQGTRLTVV.

Turning to this clonotype: A read error may produce the germline difference seen at one junction end. This chain uses TRBV11-1 with TRBJ2-2; D is perhaps TRBD1 (5 bases). The CDR3 runs to 15 residues. Germline values: CDR1 SGHAT, CDR2 FQDESV (reference sequence). The CDR3 region is CASSDSGFGDGELFF. CDR3 in DNA: TGCGCCAGCAGCGATTCAGGGTTCGGTGACGGGGAGCTGTTTTTT.

As for this clonotype: A read error may explain this, as a much larger clone is one base away. The V gene is TRBV7-9, the J gene TRBJ1-1; TRBD1 might be the D (6 bases). CDR1 and CDR2 from the germline V gene are SEHNR and FQNEAQ (reference sequence). The CDR3 contains 15 residues. V gave up 5 bases and J gave up 3 bases, with 16 bases separating them. The DNA for the CDR3 is TGTGCCAGCAGCCTGTCTAGGGGGTTACACACTGAAGCTTTCTTT. This encodes CASSLSRGLHTEAFF.

This clonotype was observed a few times. The V gene is TRBV7-9, the J gene TRBJ2-1, with D unclear. Per germline, CDR1 SEHNR and CDR2 FQNEAQ (reference sequence). V lost 0 bases and J 2 bases, leaving 11 bases between the germline ends. This CDR3 is 16 amino acids long. DNA of the CDR3: TGTGCCAGCAGCTTAGCGCGTGGCGGCACCTACAATGAGCAGTTCTTC. This translates into CASSLARGGTYNEQFF.

This clonotype was picked up a small number of times. V and J are TRBV28 and TRBJ1-2; TRBD1 agrees at 7 bases. Unmatched junction bases numbered 9, after V lost 4 bases and J lost 1 base. The V gene's germline CDR1 is MDHEN and CDR2 SYDVKM. The CDR3 consists of 16 residues. CDR3 protein: CASSSAMTGNNYGYTF. The CDR3 DNA reads TGTGCCAGCAGTTCGGCGATGACAGGGAATAACTATGGCTACACCTTC.